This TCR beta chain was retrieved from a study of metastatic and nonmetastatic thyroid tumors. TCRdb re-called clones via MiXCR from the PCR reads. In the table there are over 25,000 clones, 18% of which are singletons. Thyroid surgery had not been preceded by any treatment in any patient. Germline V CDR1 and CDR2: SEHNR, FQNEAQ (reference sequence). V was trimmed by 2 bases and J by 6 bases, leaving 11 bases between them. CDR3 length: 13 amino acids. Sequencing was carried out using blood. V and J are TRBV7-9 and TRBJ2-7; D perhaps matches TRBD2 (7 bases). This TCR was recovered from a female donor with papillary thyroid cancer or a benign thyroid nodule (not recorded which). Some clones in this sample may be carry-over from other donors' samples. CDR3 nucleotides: TGTGCCAGCAGCTTACGGGGGGCTGGCGAGCAGTACTTC. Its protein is CASSLRGAGEQYF.